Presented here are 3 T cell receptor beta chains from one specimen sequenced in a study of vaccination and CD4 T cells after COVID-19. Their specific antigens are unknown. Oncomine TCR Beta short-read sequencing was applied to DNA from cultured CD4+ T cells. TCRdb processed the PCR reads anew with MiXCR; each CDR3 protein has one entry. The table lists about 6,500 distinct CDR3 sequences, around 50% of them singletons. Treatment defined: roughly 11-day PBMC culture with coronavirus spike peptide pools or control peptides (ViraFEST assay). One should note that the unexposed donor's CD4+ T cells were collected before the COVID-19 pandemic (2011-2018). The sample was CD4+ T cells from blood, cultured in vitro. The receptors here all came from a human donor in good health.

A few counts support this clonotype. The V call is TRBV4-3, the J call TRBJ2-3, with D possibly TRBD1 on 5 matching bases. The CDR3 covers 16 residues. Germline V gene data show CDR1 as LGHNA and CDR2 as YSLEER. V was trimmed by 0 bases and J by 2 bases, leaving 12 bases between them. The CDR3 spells CASSQDGAGNTDTQYF. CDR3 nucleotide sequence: TGCGCCAGCAGCCAAGATGGGGCAGGGAACACAGATACGCAGTATTTT.

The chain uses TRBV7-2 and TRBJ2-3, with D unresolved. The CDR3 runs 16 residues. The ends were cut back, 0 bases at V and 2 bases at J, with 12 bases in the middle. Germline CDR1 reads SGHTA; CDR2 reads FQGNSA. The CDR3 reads CASSLAVSPYTDTQYF. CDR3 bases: TGTGCCAGCAGCTTAGCCGTCAGCCCGTACACAGATACGCAGTATTTT. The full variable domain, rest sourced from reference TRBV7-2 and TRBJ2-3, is GAGVSQSPSNKVTEKGKDVELRCDPISGHTALYWYRQSLGQGLEFLIYFQGNSAPDKSGLPSDRFSAERTGGSVSTLTIQRTQQEDSAVYLCASSLAVSPYTDTQYFGPGTRLTVL.

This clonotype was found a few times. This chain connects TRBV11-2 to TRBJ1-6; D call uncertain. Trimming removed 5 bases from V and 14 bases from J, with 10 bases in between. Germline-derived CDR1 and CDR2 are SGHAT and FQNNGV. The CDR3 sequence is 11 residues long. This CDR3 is CASSRGWALHF. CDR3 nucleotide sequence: TGTGCCAGCAGCCGGGGTTGGGCCCTCCACTTT.